This T cell receptor (beta chain) was recorded in a study of tumour-infiltrating T cells in Burkitt lymphoma. Across the whole study: The Burkitt lymphoma cohort spanned all epidemiological subtypes. Repertoire clonality predicted overall and progression-free survival.

Points from the study as a whole: Public clonotypes, several, appeared across numerous Burkitt lymphoma patients.

With 5 bases removed from V and 3 bases from J, the gap between germline ends came to 11 bases. The CDR3 consists of 13 residues. Germline V CDR1 and CDR2: SQVTM, ANQGSEA. As for this clone: Its specificity is unknown.

Generated by immunoSEQ multiplex PCR, the TCRdb table keeps only in-frame clones and is missing some. The sample records a few thousand clones, approximately 14% being singletons. The genes are TRBV29-1 and TRBJ2-1; D unclear. The material sequenced was tumor tissue. The source of this sequence is a human donor with Burkitt lymphoma. CDR3 sequence reads: CSVLIINYNEQFF. The CDR3 DNA is TGCAGCGTTCTAATAATTAACTACAATGAGCAGTTCTTC.